This note documents a single TCR beta chain sequence. Sequential positive selection took CD4 T cells first, then CD8 T cells. Looked up from germline, CDR1 is LGHNA and CDR2 is YNFKEQ. The V gene lost 1 base and the J gene lost 6 bases, with 13 bases spanning the gap. The CDR3 has 16 residues. These data originate in a study of naive and memory T cell subsets. Two oligonucleotides, mixed equimolar, formed the beta constant-region primer covering TRBC1 and TRBC2. Nested alpha and beta constant-region primers with the SP2 primer drove four PCR rounds on ligated cDNA. MiXCR, run by TCRdb on the UMI-ligation and nested PCR reads, gives a single entry per CDR3 protein. Here the sample spans 100,000 to 150,000 distinct CDR3 sequences, 36% being singletons.

The chain employs TRBV4-2 and TRBJ1-6; a possible D gene is TRBD1 (5 bases). The TCR was taken from a human donor in good health. The sequencing input was central memory CD4+ T cells from blood. The CDR3 bases are TGTGCCAGCAGCCAAGGGGGGACGGCCCTTAATTCACCCCTCCACTTT. Residues: CASSQGGTALNSPLHF.